This T cell receptor beta chain was sequenced during a study of cytomegalovirus exposure and HLA in healthy donors. Worth noting for this clone: Its matching antigen is unknown.

Amplification used 60 Vbeta primers and 13 Jbeta primers. Assay used: immunoSEQ multiplex PCR; TCRdb lists only in-frame clones, some missing. This repertoire includes more than 100,000 clones. Study outcomes and limitations: 87-base-pair reads could not separate some V segments, including TRBV6-2 and TRBV6-3. Donors were assumed by presence/absence analyses to have roughly uniform sequencing depth. As a later analysis revealed, most CMV-associated TCR beta chains appeared HLA-restricted. A later analysis showed that HLA-associated TCR beta chains had undergone more clonal expansion than equally common others.

Trimming took off 4 bases at V and 2 bases at J, with 12 bases between the two ends. The germline V gene has CDR1 MGHDK and CDR2 SYGVNS. The CDR3 has 15 residues. The V gene is TRBV25-1, the J gene TRBJ1-5; D gene unclear. This receptor was obtained from a man in his late teens or twenties in good health and CMV-seronegative. Sequenced: PBMCs. This CDR3 is CASSASRDGNQPQHF. As DNA, the CDR3 is TGTGCCAGCAGTGCGTCGAGGGATGGCAATCAGCCCCAGCATTTT.